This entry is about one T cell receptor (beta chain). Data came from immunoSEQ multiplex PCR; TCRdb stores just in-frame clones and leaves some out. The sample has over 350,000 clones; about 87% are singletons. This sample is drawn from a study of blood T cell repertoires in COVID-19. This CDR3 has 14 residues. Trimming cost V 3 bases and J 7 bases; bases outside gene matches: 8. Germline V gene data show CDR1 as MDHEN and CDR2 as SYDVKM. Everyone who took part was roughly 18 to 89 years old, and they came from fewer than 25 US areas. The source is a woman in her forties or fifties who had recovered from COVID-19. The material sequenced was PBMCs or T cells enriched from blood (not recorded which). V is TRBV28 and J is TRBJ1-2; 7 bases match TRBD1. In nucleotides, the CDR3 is TGTGCCAGCAGTTTTCTAAACAGGGGCGGTGGCTACACCTTC. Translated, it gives CASSFLNRGGGYTF.